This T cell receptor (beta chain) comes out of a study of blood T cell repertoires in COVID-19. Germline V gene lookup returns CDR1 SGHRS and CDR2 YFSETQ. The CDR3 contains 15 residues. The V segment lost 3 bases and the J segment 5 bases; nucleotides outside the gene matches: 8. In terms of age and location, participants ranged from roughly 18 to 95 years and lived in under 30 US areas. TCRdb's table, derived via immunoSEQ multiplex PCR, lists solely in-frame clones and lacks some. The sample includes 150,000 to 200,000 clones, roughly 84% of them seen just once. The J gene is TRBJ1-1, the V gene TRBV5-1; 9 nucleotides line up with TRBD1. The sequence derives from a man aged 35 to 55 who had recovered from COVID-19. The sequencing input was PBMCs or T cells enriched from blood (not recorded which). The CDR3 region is CASSSAGQGGTEAFF. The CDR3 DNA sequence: TGCGCCAGCAGCTCCGCGGGACAGGGAGGGACTGAAGCTTTCTTT.